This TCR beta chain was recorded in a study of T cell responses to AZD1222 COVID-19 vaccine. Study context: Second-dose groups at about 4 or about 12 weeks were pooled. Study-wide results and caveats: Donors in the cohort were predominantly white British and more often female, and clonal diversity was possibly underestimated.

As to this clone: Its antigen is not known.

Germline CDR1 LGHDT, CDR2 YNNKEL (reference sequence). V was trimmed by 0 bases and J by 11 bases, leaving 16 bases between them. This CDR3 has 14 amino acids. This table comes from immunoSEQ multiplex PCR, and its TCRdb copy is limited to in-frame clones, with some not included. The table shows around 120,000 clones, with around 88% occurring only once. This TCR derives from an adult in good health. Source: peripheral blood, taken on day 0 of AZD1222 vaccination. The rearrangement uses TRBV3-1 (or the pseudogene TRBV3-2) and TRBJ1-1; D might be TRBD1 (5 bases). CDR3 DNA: TGTGCCAGCAGCCAAGATTGGGGGACTGGAATGGCTTTCTTT. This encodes CASSQDWGTGMAFF.